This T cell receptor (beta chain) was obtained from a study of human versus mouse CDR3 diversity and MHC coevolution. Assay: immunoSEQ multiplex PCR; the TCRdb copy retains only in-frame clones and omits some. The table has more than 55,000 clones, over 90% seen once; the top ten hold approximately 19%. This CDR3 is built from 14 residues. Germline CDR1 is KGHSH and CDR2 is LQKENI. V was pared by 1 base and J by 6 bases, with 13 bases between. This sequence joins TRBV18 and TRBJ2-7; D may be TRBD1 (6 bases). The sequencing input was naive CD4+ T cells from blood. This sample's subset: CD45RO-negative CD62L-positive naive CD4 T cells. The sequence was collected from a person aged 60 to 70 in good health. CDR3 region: CASSPQGHDAEQYF. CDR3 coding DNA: TGTGCCAGCTCACCACAGGGACATGACGCCGAGCAGTACTTC. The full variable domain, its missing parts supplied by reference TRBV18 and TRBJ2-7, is NAGVMQNPRHLVRRRGQEARLRCSPMKGHSHVYWYRQLPEEGLKFMVYLQKENIIDESGMPKERFSAEFPKEGPSILRIQQVVRGDSAAYFCASSPQGHDAEQYFGPGTRLTVT.